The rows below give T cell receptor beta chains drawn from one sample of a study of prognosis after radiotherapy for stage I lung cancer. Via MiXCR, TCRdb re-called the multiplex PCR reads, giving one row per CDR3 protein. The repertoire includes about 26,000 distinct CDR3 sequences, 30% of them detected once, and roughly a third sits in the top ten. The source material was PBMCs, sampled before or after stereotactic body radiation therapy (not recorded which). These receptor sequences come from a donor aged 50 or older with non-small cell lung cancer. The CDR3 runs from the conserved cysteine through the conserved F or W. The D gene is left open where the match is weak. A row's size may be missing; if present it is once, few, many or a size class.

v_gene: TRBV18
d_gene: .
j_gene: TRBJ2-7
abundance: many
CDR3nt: TGTGCCAGCTCGCCTCGGGTGAGGGATTACGAGCAGTACTTC
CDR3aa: CASSPRVRDYEQYF

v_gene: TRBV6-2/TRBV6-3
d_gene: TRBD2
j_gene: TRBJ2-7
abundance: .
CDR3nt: TGTGCCAGCAGCCCCGGGGGGGGTCCGTTGAACGAGCAGTACTTC
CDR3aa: CASSPGGGPLNEQYF

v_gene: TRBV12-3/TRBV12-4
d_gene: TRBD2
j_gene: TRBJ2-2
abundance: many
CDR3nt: TGTGCCAGCAGCCTACTAGCGGGGGACACCGGGGAGCTGTTTTTT
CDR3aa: CASSLLAGDTGELFF

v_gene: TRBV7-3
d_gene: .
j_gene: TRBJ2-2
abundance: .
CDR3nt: TGTGCCAGCAGCCTTAACCTAGGGGCCGGGGAGCTGTTTTTT
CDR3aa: CASSLNLGAGELFF

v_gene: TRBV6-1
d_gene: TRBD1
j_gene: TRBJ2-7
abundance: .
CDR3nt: TGTGCCAGCAGTAAACTCCGGGACAGGGGAACCTACGAGCAGTACTTC
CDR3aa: CASSKLRDRGTYEQYF

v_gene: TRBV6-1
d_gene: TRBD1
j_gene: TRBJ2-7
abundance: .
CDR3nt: TGTGCCAGCAGTGAAGCACGAGGGACAGGGAGATCCTACGAGCAGTACTTC
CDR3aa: CASSEARGTGRSYEQYF

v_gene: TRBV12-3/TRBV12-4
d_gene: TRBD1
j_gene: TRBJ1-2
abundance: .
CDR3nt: TGTGCCAGCAGTGCTACGGGACAGGGTTTTGGTGGCTACACCTTC
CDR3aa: CASSATGQGFGGYTF

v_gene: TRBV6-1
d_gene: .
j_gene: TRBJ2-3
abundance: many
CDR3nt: TGTGCCAGCAGTGATATATTAGGGAGTGGCACAGATACGCAGTATTTT
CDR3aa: CASSDILGSGTDTQYF

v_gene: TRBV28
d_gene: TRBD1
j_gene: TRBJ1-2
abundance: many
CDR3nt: TGTGCCAGCAGCCGACAGGGGGCGGGTGGCTACACCTTC
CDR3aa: CASSRQGAGGYTF

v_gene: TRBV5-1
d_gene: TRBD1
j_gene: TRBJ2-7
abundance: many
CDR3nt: TGCGCCAGCAGCCCGGCGGGACAGGGTGGGTACGAGCAGTACTTC
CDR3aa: CASSPAGQGGYEQYF